A selection of T cell receptor beta chains follows, all from one sample in a study of T cell responses to AZD1222 COVID-19 vaccine. Method: immunoSEQ multiplex PCR; TCRdb's copy keeps in-frame clones and lacks some. The repertoire has around 83,000 clones, roughly 88% of them found once; the top ten carry approximately 9%. The starting material was peripheral blood, obtained on day 0 of AZD1222 vaccination. All receptors come from an adult in good health. Both conserved end residues are trimmed from each CDR3. The order of the fields is J gene, V gene, CDR3 length, CDR3 protein.

TRBJ2-1 TRBV2 9 ASREYNEQF
TRBJ1-4 TRBV9 13 ASSRRWTGDEKLF
TRBJ2-3 TRBV24-1 14 ATIRLAGALTDAQY
TRBJ2-6 TRBV10-2 16 ASTNSDGTVSGANVLT
TRBJ1-1 TRBV15 13 ATSRARGSGTEAF
TRBJ2-7 TRBV27 13 ASSLSVRRSYEQY
TRBJ1-6 TRBV19 13 ASSIPHRSDSPLH
TRBJ1-1 TRBV18 13 ASSPLTAGWTEAF
TRBJ1-2 TRBV30 9 AWSPSYGYT
TRBJ2-5 TRBV7-6 14 ASSRRPGTSDETQY
TRBJ1-5 TRBV4-2 18 ASSLSRGTEDNYSNQPQH
TRBJ1-6 TRBV18 13 ASSAQGARISPLH
TRBJ1-1 TRBV30 12 AWSDRVLNTEAF
TRBJ2-2 TRBV7-3 14 ASSPGQGAGPGELF
TRBJ2-1 TRBV6-4 11 ASSRLLGGEQF
TRBJ2-3 TRBV18 10 ASSPSLAGQY
TRBJ2-2 TRBV19 11 ASSIGNTGELF
TRBJ2-1 TRBV9 15 ASSVDPGVAGVDEQF
TRBJ1-2 TRBV12-3/TRBV12-4 11 ASSFGSYYGYT
TRBJ2-6 TRBV5-4 12 ASSFKSGANVLT
TRBJ2-7 TRBV7-2 12 ASSPHRRDYEQY
TRBJ2-2 TRBV6-2/TRBV6-3 12 ASSFLSNTGELF
TRBJ2-5 TRBV11-3 12 ASSTRDGQETQY
TRBJ1-2 TRBV12-3/TRBV12-4 10 ASSLGPYGYT
TRBJ2-7 TRBV5-1 13 ASSLGLAGVGEQY
TRBJ2-3 TRBV24-1 11 ATAGTNTDTQY
TRBJ1-1 TRBV14 13 ASSHYPGLNTEAF
TRBJ1-3 TRBV7-6 13 ASSLYQGTGNTIY
TRBJ1-6 TRBV6-5 13 ASSYGQGGNSPLH
TRBJ1-4 TRBV4-1 15 ASSQGPTGTGNEKLF
TRBJ2-2 TRBV9 13 ASTEGGLNTGELF
TRBJ2-7 TRBV2 12 ASSAELSSYEQY
TRBJ1-3 TRBV2 12 ASSETVSGNTIY
TRBJ1-2 TRBV5-1 14 ASRPQAGGSGYGYT
TRBJ2-5 TRBV20-1 11 SASRDAQETQY
TRBJ2-7 TRBV9 13 ASSPPWASAREQY
TRBJ1-1 TRBV18 11 ASSPTAGTGAF
TRBJ2-1 TRBV5-1 13 ASSITSDPYNEQF
TRBJ2-5 TRBV5-5 17 ASSFPGGITGALRETQY
TRBJ1-5 TRBV18 12 ASSPSIGNQPQH
TRBJ2-3 TRBV7-9 11 ASSLASTDTQY
TRBJ1-2 TRBV5-1 11 ASSLVGGHGYT
TRBJ2-2 TRBV2 13 ASKDGLLLSGELF
TRBJ2-1 TRBV5-4 13 ASSLGGDIVDEQF
TRBJ1-2 TRBV5-4 11 ASSTQNVYGYT
TRBJ2-7 TRBV4-1 15 ASSLVWSGQGKYEQY
TRBJ2-3 TRBV7-9 15 ASSLGQGNPRTDTQY
TRBJ2-7 TRBV13 13 ASSLRRRQAYEQY
TRBJ1-2 TRBV9 14 ASSPQVGATNYGYT
TRBJ2-7 TRBV29-1 12 SVEDPGGSYEQY
TRBJ2-3 TRBV30 16 AWSVWSGRLPRTDTQY
TRBJ2-1 TRBV12-5 11 ASGSDPILEQF
TRBJ1-2 TRBV19 13 ASSTRNGQSSGYT
TRBJ1-4 TRBV5-8 13 ASSLSFGGVLKLF
TRBJ2-1 TRBV19 13 ASSTTSGINNEQF
TRBJ2-7 TRBV27 14 ASSLSPGMTGLEQY
TRBJ1-4 TRBV10-3 9 AIREQGELF
TRBJ1-4 TRBV7-9 11 ASSPLTGEKLF
TRBJ1-5 TRBV13 10 ASSLASQPQH